This T cell receptor beta chain was observed in a study of neoadjuvant nivolumab and ipilimumab in lung cancer. The protocol was immunoSEQ multiplex PCR, while the TCRdb copy is restricted to in-frame clones and leaves out a portion. The table records approximately 19,000 clones, about nine tenths of them present only once. General study results and limits: Pathologic regression was not significantly tied to TCR clonality. TCR richness and clonality were higher in tumors than adjacent uninvolved lung. Blood richness before therapy tracked richness in tumors resected after neoadjuvant therapy. Only two of four nivolumab-treated tumors gained richness and clonality by surgery.

Notes on this clone: The antigen is undetermined.

The CDR3 spans 13 residues. Per the germline V gene, CDR1 is SGHRS and CDR2 is YFSETQ. Deletions cut 1 base from V and 3 bases from J, with 7 bases between. This sequence was found in an adult with non-small cell lung cancer. This rearrangement joins TRBV5-1 to TRBJ1-1, with D perhaps matching TRBD1 (5 bases). The sequencing here drew on peripheral blood, taken before neoadjuvant nivolumab, alone or with ipilimumab. The CDR3 loop is CASSLLGDTEAFF. The CDR3 region has the DNA TGCGCCAGCAGCTTGTTAGGGGACACTGAAGCTTTCTTT.